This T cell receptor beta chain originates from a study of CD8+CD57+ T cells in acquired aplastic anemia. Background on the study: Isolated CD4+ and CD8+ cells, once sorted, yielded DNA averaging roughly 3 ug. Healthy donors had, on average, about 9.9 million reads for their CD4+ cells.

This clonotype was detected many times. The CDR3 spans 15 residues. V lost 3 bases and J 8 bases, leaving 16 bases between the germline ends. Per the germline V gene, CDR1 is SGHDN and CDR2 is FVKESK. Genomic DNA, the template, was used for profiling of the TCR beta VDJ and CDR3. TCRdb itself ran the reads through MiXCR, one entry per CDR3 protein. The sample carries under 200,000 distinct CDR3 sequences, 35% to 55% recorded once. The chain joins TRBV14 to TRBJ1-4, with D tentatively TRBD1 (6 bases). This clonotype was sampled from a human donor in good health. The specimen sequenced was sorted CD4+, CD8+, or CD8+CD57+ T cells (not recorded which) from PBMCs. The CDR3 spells CASSQWGHVGEKLFF. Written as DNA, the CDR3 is TGTGCCAGCAGCCAGTGGGGACATGTCGGGGAAAAACTGTTTTTT.